The clone carrying this T cell receptor (beta chain) occurred once. Its specificity is not known. The method was immunoSEQ multiplex PCR; TCRdb's version includes in-frame clones alone and lacks a portion of them. The sample holds fewer than 150,000 clones, around nine tenths seen once. This sample was included in a study of cytomegalovirus exposure and HLA in healthy donors. The study's findings and limits: Both high specificity and high sensitivity reportedly marked the classifier's diagnosis of cytomegalovirus status.

The germline CDR1 and CDR2 sequences are SGHRS and YFSETQ. Trimming cost V 0 bases and J 6 bases; bases outside gene matches: 6. This CDR3 comprises 15 residues. Separate from the 666-subject first cohort, the roughly 110-subject validation cohort was the one that the donors belonged to. The chain is built from TRBV5-1 and TRBJ1-5, with TRBD1 matching 7 bases. The source is a man between 18 and 29 years old in good health and CMV-seropositive. Sequencing input: PBMCs. The CDR3 reads CASSLVGGEGQPQHF. CDR3 in DNA: TGCGCCAGCAGCTTGGTAGGGGGCGAGGGTCAGCCCCAGCATTTT.